This TCR beta chain was recovered during a study of blood T cell repertoires in COVID-19. Looking at the study overall: Acute and convalescent COVID-19 specimens originated in the United States, Italy and Spain. From T cells, B-cell-depleted T cells, or PBMCs came the material, which was cDNA or gDNA.

Germline V lookup: CDR1 SGDLS, CDR2 YYNGEE. The CDR3 is 14 residues long. The V end was cut by 7 bases, the J end by 3 bases, with 13 bases between. Original data processing: Amplification from reference gene primers served as the basis for estimated nucleated cell counts. TCRdb's copy holds only in-frame clones and misses some; the assay was immunoSEQ multiplex PCR. The DNA was the basis for D and trimming; V, J and clone size are from that table. The table records 30,000 to 45,000 clones, approximately 80% of them present only once. The receptor was isolated from a human donor in a cohort sampled during active or convalescent COVID-19. The donor label of this sample is uncertain. What was sequenced was peripheral blood. The chain is built from TRBV9 and TRBJ2-2; D is perhaps TRBD1 (7 bases). CDR3 nucleotide sequence: TGTGCCAGCGGTGGAGGGGGCTACACCGGGGAGCTGTTTTTT. It codes for CASGGGGYTGELFF.